The 17 T cell receptor beta chains listed next were all sequenced from one sample in a study of blood T cells in healthy people across ages (dated by TCRdb to the mid-2010s). The receptor library was made with 5' RACE. Sequenced on an Illumina HiSeq 2500. A second PCR of roughly 7 to 11 cycles was performed with a sample-barcoded 5' primer and a J-beta primer mix. TCRdb handled the public reads itself, with Q25 trimming in fastp and clone calling in MiXCR, and kept productive beta chains. One record per CDR3 amino acid sequence lists the most common genes and DNA. Counted in this sample were more than 650,000 distinct CDR3 sequences; roughly 25% of them appeared once. The ten largest clones take up around 3% of the sample. These sequences were also reported in another study, on T cells of mothers and their children.

Sequencing used blood. These receptors were obtained from a boy younger than 18 in good health.

The chain links TRBV2 to TRBJ2-5, with D tentatively TRBD1 (5 bases). The assigned J gene may be wrong: the sequence end matches TRBJ2-7 better. This CDR3 is 12 amino acids long. Germline-derived CDR1 and CDR2 are SNHLY and FYNNEI. Written as DNA, the CDR3 is TGTGCCAGCAGGGACACCCAGTACGAGCAGTACTTC. This gives the protein CASRDTQYEQYF.

This clonotype showed up just a few times. The V call is TRBV11-2, the J call TRBJ2-2; D unresolved. The germline V gene has CDR1 SGHAT and CDR2 FQNNGV. This CDR3 has 13 amino acids. V shed 7 bases and J shed 5 bases, with 11 bases lying between them. This CDR3 reads CASTPEATGELFF. The CDR3 DNA reads as TGTGCCAGCACCCCGGAAGCGACCGGGGAGCTGTTTTTT.

The V call is TRBV28, the J call TRBJ1-6; perhaps TRBD1 as D (6 bases). V was clipped by 3 bases and J by 6 bases, with 15 bases between them. The CDR3 is 16 amino acids. Germline V gene lookup returns CDR1 MDHEN and CDR2 SYDVKM. The CDR3 sequence is CASSFPNRVRNSPLHF. CDR3 DNA sequence: TGTGCCAGCAGTTTTCCAAACAGGGTCCGTAATTCACCCCTCCACTTT. Filled out from reference TRBV28 and TRBJ1-6, the complete variable domain reads DVKVTQSSRYLVKRTGEKVFLECVQDMDHENMFWYRQDPGLGLRLIYFSYDVKMKEKGDIPEGYSVSREKKERFSLILESASTNQTSMYLCASSFPNRVRNSPLHFGNGTRLTVT.

This clonotype was observed a handful of times. The chain joins TRBV10-3 to TRBJ2-5; tentatively, D is TRBD2 (6 bases). The CDR3 spans 14 residues. Germline CDR1 and CDR2: ENHRY and SYGVKD. V lost 5 bases, J lost 1 base, and 11 bases lay in between. CDR3 sequence (DNA): TGTGCCATCAGTCGAGCGGGTCTCCAAGAGACCCAGTACTTC. This translates into CAISRAGLQETQYF.

This clonotype was counted a few times. V is TRBV6-1 and J is TRBJ2-2; TRBD1 matches at 12 bases. The CDR3 length is 16 residues. In germline, CDR1 is MNHNS, CDR2 SASEGT. Losses at the gene ends were 6 bases for V and 6 bases for J; bases not matched to a gene: 8. DNA of the CDR3: TGTGCCAGCAGCTTTTTAGGGACAGGGGGCCCCGGGGAGCTGTTTTTT. The encoded protein is CASSFLGTGGPGELFF.

The CDR3 nucleotides read TGCGCCAGCAAGCGTAATTCACCCCTCCACTTT. Its protein product is CASKRNSPLHF. The gene calls are TRBV5-1 and TRBJ1-6; D is unresolved. The CDR3 contains 11 residues. Germline V gene sequence: CDR1 SGHRS, CDR2 YFSETQ. V was pared by 6 bases and J by 6 bases, with 4 bases between.

This clonotype came up a few times. The chain's CDR3 is CASSSLGTSGSSGANVLTF. As DNA, the CDR3 is TGTGCCAGCAGCTCCCTCGGGACTAGCGGTTCTTCTGGGGCCAACGTCCTGACTTTC. V gene TRBV7-2 combines with J gene TRBJ2-6; 11 bases are shared with TRBD2. Germline values: CDR1 SGHTA, CDR2 FQGNSA. The CDR3 spans 19 residues. J lost 1 base, V lost 4 bases, and 9 bases had no gene match.

The chain links TRBV20-1 to TRBJ2-3, with D possibly being TRBD1 (6 bases). Trimming removed 7 bases at V and 2 bases at J, with 16 bases between. Germline CDR1 reads DFQATT; CDR2 reads SNEGSKA (reference sequence). CDR3 length: 14 amino acids. The CDR3 reads CSGGRLMDTDTQYF. The CDR3 region has the DNA TGCAGTGGGGGGCGCCTGATGGACACAGATACGCAGTATTTT.

The table lists this clonotype with a few counts. The chain links TRBV20-1 to TRBJ2-7; D is perhaps TRBD1 (6 bases). The V end was cut by 1 base, the J end by 3 bases, with 10 bases between. CDR3 length equals 13 residues. Germline-derived CDR1 and CDR2 are DFQATT and SNEGSKA (reference sequence). The CDR3 DNA reads TGCAGTGCTAGAGTACAGGGCGGCTACGAGCAGTACTTC. Protein: CSARVQGGYEQYF.

The DNA of the CDR3 is TGTGCCAGCAGCCCCCGACTAGCGGGGGGGCGGTATGAGCAGTTCTTC. Translation gives CASSPRLAGGRYEQFF. V is TRBV7-3 and J is TRBJ2-5; 14 nucleotides agree with TRBD2. The DNA end favors TRBJ2-1, so the J call may be wrong. Germline assignment: CDR1 SGHTA and CDR2 FQGTGA. The CDR3 sequence is 16 residues long.

The chain couples TRBV12-5 to TRBJ1-1; D unclear. The ends were cut back, 3 bases at V and 6 bases at J, with 8 bases in the middle. The length of the CDR3 is 12 residues. Germline V gene data show CDR1 as LGHNT and CDR2 as FRNRAP. CDR3 in amino acids: CASGFQVAEAFF. The CDR3 nucleotides read TGTGCTAGTGGTTTCCAGGTGGCTGAAGCTTTCTTT.

The rearrangement uses TRBV21-1 and TRBJ2-6; the table's D call TRBD1 went unverified against the DNA. TRBV21-1 is a pseudogene. The CDR3 consists of 20 residues. CDR3 bases: TGTGCCAGCAGCAAATCTTACACCGGGACAGGGGGCGACGGGGCCAACGTCCTGACTTTC. Protein: CASSKSYTGTGGDGANVLTF.

This clonotype was seen a handful of times. The chain employs TRBV4-2 and TRBJ2-3; 10 bases line up with TRBD2. Germline V gene sequence: CDR1 LGHNA, CDR2 YNFKEQ. J lost 0 bases, V lost 0 bases, and 6 bases had no gene match. The CDR3 loop spans 18 amino acids. CDR3 amino acids: CASSQEIRAGGSTDTQYF. For the CDR3, the DNA is TGTGCCAGCAGCCAAGAAATAAGAGCGGGGGGGAGCACAGATACGCAGTATTTT.

This clonotype has just a few counts. This chain links TRBV12-3 or TRBV12-4 with TRBJ1-2; D is undetermined. This CDR3 region has 13 residues. Trimming removed 5 bases at V and 7 bases at J, with 14 bases between. The CDR3 nucleotides are TGTGCCAGCAGTAGCTTTCCTGGCGGTGGCTACACCTTC. Encoded protein: CASSSFPGGGYTF.

This clonotype appeared a few times. This chain connects TRBV6-5 to TRBJ2-3; D gene unclear. V dropped 5 bases and J dropped 5 bases, with 14 bases sitting between them. Germline V gene lookup returns CDR1 MNHEY and CDR2 SVGAGI. The CDR3 runs 14 residues. The CDR3 coding sequence is TGTGCCAGCAGTCCAATAGACGGTGGAGATACGCAGTATTTT. As protein: CASSPIDGGDTQYF.

This chain uses TRBV9 with TRBJ2-5; no definite D call. Gene TRBJ2-7 matches the end of the DNA better, so the J call may be wrong. The CDR3 consists of 15 residues. Germline V CDR1 and CDR2: SGDLS, YYNGEE. The CDR3 sequence: CASSPRRAFSYEQYF. CDR3 nucleotide sequence: TGTGCCAGCAGCCCCCGAAGGGCCTTCTCCTACGAGCAGTACTTC.

The gene calls are TRBV25-1 and TRBJ2-5, with 7 positions matching TRBD1. The assigned J gene may be wrong: the sequence end matches TRBJ2-7 better. This CDR3 comprises 15 residues. The germline V gene encodes CDR1 MGHDK and CDR2 SYGVNS. The CDR3 coding sequence is TGTGCCAGCAGCCCCAGAAGGGGGCAGATCTACGAGCAGTACTTC. It codes for CASSPRRGQIYEQYF.